The rows below give T cell receptor beta chains drawn from one sample of a study of blood T cell repertoires in COVID-19. Using immunoSEQ multiplex PCR, the repertoire was profiled, and TCRdb retains in-frame clones only, with some absent. The sample yields fewer than 200,000 clones, around 84% seen once. The specimen was peripheral blood. The receptors come from a woman aged 55-70 years with COVID-19, enrolled during active disease. Both conserved end residues are part of each CDR3. Fields, in order: CDR3 DNA, CDR3 protein, CDR3 length, clone size, V gene, J gene, D gene. The D gene is left open where the match is weak. For some rows the clone size is stated as once, few or many, or as a class when expanded; others skip it.

CDR3 DNA: TGTGCCTGGAGTATACAGGGCAGGCAGACCCAGTACTTC
CDR3 protein: CAWSIQGRQTQYF
CDR3 length: 13
clone size: NA
V gene: TRBV30
J gene: TRBJ2-5
D gene: NA

CDR3 DNA: TGTGCCACCAATCCGACAGCAACCGGGGAGCTGTTTTTT
CDR3 protein: CATNPTATGELFF
CDR3 length: 13
clone size: once
V gene: TRBV24-1
J gene: TRBJ2-2
D gene: NA

CDR3 DNA: TGTGCCAGCAGCCAGAGGTCGGCCGTCCTGACTTTC
CDR3 protein: CASSQRSAVLTF
CDR3 length: 12
clone size: once
V gene: TRBV3-1/TRBV3-2
J gene: TRBJ2-6
D gene: NA

CDR3 DNA: TGTGCCAGCAGCAAAGGACAGGGGGCAAATCAGCCCCAGCATTTT
CDR3 protein: CASSKGQGANQPQHF
CDR3 length: 15
clone size: NA
V gene: TRBV7-8
J gene: TRBJ1-5
D gene: TRBD1

CDR3 DNA: TGTGCCAGCAGCAAGGACAGAAGGCATGAGCAGTTCTTC
CDR3 protein: CASSKDRRHEQFF
CDR3 length: 13
clone size: NA
V gene: TRBV5-6
J gene: TRBJ2-1
D gene: NA

CDR3 DNA: TGTGCCAGTAGTATAGGCGGGAGGGAATGGAGTCAGCCCCAGCATTTT
CDR3 protein: CASSIGGREWSQPQHF
CDR3 length: 16
clone size: NA
V gene: TRBV19
J gene: TRBJ1-5
D gene: NA

CDR3 DNA: TGTGCCAGTAGTATAGGCAGACAAGAGACCCAGTACTTC
CDR3 protein: CASSIGRQETQYF
CDR3 length: 13
clone size: NA
V gene: TRBV19
J gene: TRBJ2-5
D gene: NA

CDR3 DNA: TGTGCCAGCAGCGCAGTCATGAACACTGAAGCTTTCTTT
CDR3 protein: CASSAVMNTEAFF
CDR3 length: 13
clone size: once
V gene: TRBV11-3
J gene: TRBJ1-1
D gene: NA

CDR3 DNA: TGTGCCAGCAGCCCCGAGACAGGCTCTAACTATGGCTACACCTTC
CDR3 protein: CASSPETGSNYGYTF
CDR3 length: 15
clone size: NA
V gene: TRBV14
J gene: TRBJ1-2
D gene: NA

CDR3 DNA: TGTGCCAGCAGGGGGACAGGAACGTATAATTCACCCCTCCACTTT
CDR3 protein: CASRGTGTYNSPLHF
CDR3 length: 15
clone size: NA
V gene: TRBV2
J gene: TRBJ1-6
D gene: TRBD1

CDR3 DNA: TGTGCCAGCAGCTTAATAGCGGGGGGCACAGATACGCAGTATTTT
CDR3 protein: CASSLIAGGTDTQYF
CDR3 length: 15
clone size: NA
V gene: TRBV5-4
J gene: TRBJ2-3
D gene: TRBD2

CDR3 DNA: TGCGCCAGCAGCCGGGGACTAGCGGGTTTCCACGGGGAGCTGTTTTTT
CDR3 protein: CASSRGLAGFHGELFF
CDR3 length: 16
clone size: NA
V gene: TRBV5-1
J gene: TRBJ2-2
D gene: TRBD2

CDR3 DNA: TGTGCCAGCTCACAGGGGACAGCCTTCGGGTATGGCTACACCTTC
CDR3 protein: CASSQGTAFGYGYTF
CDR3 length: 15
clone size: NA
V gene: TRBV18
J gene: TRBJ1-2
D gene: TRBD1

CDR3 DNA: TGTGCCAGCAGTTACCCACAGGGGAACCAAGAGACCCAGTACTTC
CDR3 protein: CASSYPQGNQETQYF
CDR3 length: 15
clone size: NA
V gene: TRBV6-6
J gene: TRBJ2-5
D gene: TRBD1

CDR3 DNA: TGTGCCAGCAGTTTATGGCAGAGGAATGAGCAGTTCTTC
CDR3 protein: CASSLWQRNEQFF
CDR3 length: 13
clone size: NA
V gene: TRBV27
J gene: TRBJ2-1
D gene: NA

CDR3 DNA: TGTGCCAGCAGCTTAAAAGCGGGGGGTGAGACCCAGTACTTC
CDR3 protein: CASSLKAGGETQYF
CDR3 length: 14
clone size: NA
V gene: TRBV5-5
J gene: TRBJ2-5
D gene: TRBD2

CDR3 DNA: TGTGCCAGCAGGGTCAACAGGGGTGACGCTTTCTTT
CDR3 protein: CASRVNRGDAFF
CDR3 length: 12
clone size: NA
V gene: TRBV6-5
J gene: TRBJ1-1
D gene: TRBD1

CDR3 DNA: TGTGCCAGCAGCCCAGTTCGGGGAACGAAGGGCTCTGGCTACACCTTC
CDR3 protein: CASSPVRGTKGSGYTF
CDR3 length: 16
clone size: NA
V gene: TRBV3-1/TRBV3-2
J gene: TRBJ1-2
D gene: NA

CDR3 DNA: TGTGCCAGCAGCTTACAGGGGGCTCAGCCCCAGCATTTT
CDR3 protein: CASSLQGAQPQHF
CDR3 length: 13
clone size: NA
V gene: TRBV7-8
J gene: TRBJ1-5
D gene: TRBD1

CDR3 DNA: TGTGCCAGCAGCCTTAGACAGGCGTCGGGGTATGGCTACACCTTC
CDR3 protein: CASSLRQASGYGYTF
CDR3 length: 15
clone size: few
V gene: TRBV3-1/TRBV3-2
J gene: TRBJ1-2
D gene: NA

CDR3 DNA: TGTGCCAGTAGTATACAGGGACAGATGAACACTGAAGCTTTCTTT
CDR3 protein: CASSIQGQMNTEAFF
CDR3 length: 15
clone size: NA
V gene: TRBV19
J gene: TRBJ1-1
D gene: TRBD1

CDR3 DNA: TGTGCCAGCAGCTTATTAGGGAGCTCCTATAATTCACCCCTCCACTTT
CDR3 protein: CASSLLGSSYNSPLHF
CDR3 length: 16
clone size: once
V gene: TRBV5-6
J gene: TRBJ1-6
D gene: NA

CDR3 DNA: TGTGCCAGCAGCGCCGGACTAGCGGTTTCATACGAGCAGTACTTC
CDR3 protein: CASSAGLAVSYEQYF
CDR3 length: 15
clone size: NA
V gene: TRBV9
J gene: TRBJ2-7
D gene: TRBD2

CDR3 DNA: TGTGCCAGCAGGGCCGGAGGGCAGCCCCAGCATTTT
CDR3 protein: CASRAGGQPQHF
CDR3 length: 12
clone size: NA
V gene: TRBV6-5
J gene: TRBJ1-5
D gene: NA